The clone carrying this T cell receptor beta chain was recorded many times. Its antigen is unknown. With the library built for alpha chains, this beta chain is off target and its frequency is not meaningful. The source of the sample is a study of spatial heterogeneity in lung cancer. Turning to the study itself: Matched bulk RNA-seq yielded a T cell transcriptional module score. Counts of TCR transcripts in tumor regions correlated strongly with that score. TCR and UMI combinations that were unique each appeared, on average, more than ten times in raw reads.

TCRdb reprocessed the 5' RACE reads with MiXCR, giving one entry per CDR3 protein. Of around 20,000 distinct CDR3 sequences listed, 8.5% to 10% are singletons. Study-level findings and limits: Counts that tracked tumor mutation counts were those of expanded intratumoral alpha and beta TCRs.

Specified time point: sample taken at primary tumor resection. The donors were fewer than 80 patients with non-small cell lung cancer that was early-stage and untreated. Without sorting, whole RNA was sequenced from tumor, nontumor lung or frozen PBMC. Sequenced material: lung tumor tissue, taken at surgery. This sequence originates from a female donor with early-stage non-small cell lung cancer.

As DNA, the CDR3 is TGTGCCAGCAGTGTGGGGTCGGGCGAGCAGTACTTC. Protein product: CASSVGSGEQYF. V and J are TRBV6-6 and TRBJ2-7; no clear D gene. V lost 5 bases, J lost 6 bases, and 11 bases lay in between. CDR3 length: 12 amino acids. Germline V CDR1 and CDR2: MNHNY, SVGAGI (reference sequence).